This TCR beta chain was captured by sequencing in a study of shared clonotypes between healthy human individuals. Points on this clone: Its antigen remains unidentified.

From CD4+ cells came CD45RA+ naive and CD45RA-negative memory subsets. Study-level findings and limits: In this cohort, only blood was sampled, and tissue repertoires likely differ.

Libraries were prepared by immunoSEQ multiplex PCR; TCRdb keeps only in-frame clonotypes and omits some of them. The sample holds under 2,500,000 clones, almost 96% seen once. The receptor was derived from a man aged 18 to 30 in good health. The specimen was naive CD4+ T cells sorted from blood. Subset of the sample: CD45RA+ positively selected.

CDR3 region: CASSQEEARGGEQYF. The CDR3 DNA is TGTGCCAGCAGCCAAGAGGAGGCCAGGGGTGGCGAGCAGTACTTC. The chain uses TRBV4-2 and TRBJ2-7; a possible D gene is TRBD1 (6 bases). This CDR3 is built from 15 residues. Germline V CDR1 and CDR2: LGHNA, YNFKEQ. Trimming left V 0 bases short and J 6 bases short, with 15 bases between.